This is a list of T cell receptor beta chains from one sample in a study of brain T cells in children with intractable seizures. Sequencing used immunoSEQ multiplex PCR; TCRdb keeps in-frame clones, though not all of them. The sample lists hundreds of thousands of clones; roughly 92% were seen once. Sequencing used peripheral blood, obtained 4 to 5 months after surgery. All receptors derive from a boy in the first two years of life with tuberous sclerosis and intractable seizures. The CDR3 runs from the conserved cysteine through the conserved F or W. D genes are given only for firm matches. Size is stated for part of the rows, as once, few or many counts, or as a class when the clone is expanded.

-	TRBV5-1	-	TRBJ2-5	CASSLRRIQETQYF	TGCGCCAGCAGCTTAAGACGGATACAAGAGACCCAGTACTTC
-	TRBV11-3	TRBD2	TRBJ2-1	CASSFSGSFNEQFF	TGTGCCAGCAGCTTTAGCGGGAGCTTCAATGAGCAGTTCTTC
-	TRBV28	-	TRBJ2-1	CASSLYAESSYNEQFF	TGTGCCAGCAGTTTGTATGCGGAGAGCTCCTACAATGAGCAGTTCTTC
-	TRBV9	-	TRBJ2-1	CASSPEGAGSYNEQFF	TGTGCCAGCAGCCCCGAGGGGGCGGGGTCCTACAATGAGCAGTTCTTC
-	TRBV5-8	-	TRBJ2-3	CASSLGRGLTDTQYF	TGTGCCAGCAGCTTGGGGCGCGGGCTCACAGATACGCAGTATTTT
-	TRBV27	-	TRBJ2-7	CASSLVGASRTEQYF	TGTGCCAGCAGTTTAGTGGGGGCTAGCAGGACCGAGCAGTACTTC
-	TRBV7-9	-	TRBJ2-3	CASSSKDFPGDGTQYF	TGTGCCAGCAGCTCGAAGGACTTCCCGGGCGACGGTACGCAGTATTTT
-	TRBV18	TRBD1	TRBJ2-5	CASSRGQGPQLGQYF	TGTGCCAGCTCACGCGGACAGGGCCCTCAATTAGGCCAGTACTTC
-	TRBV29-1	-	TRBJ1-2	CSVASWGAWDGYTF	TGCAGCGTTGCATCGTGGGGGGCTTGGGATGGCTACACCTTC
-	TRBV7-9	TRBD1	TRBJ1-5	CASSLARGPQPQHF	TGTGCCAGCAGCTTAGCCAGGGGGCCTCAGCCCCAGCATTTT
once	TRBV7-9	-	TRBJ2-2	CASSHAGVGTHLNTGELFF	TGTGCCAGCAGCCACGCTGGGGTCGGGACCCATCTAAACACCGGGGAGCTGTTTTTT
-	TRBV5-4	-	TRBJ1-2	CASSLAATGNYGYTF	TGTGCCAGCAGCTTGGCCGCGACGGGTAACTATGGCTACACCTTC
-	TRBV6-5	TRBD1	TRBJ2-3	CASSSGQGATDTQYF	TGTGCCAGCAGTTCCGGACAGGGGGCTACAGATACGCAGTATTTT
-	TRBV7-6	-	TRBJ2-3	CASSFPQETGTDTQYF	TGTGCCAGCAGCTTTCCGCAGGAGACGGGCACAGATACGCAGTATTTT
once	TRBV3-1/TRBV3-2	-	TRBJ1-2	CASSQVRGGGNYGYTF	TGTGCCAGCAGCCAAGTCAGGGGAGGCGGAAACTATGGCTACACCTTC
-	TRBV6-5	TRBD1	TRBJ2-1	CASSYSTGSNEQFF	TGTGCCAGCAGTTACTCGACAGGGAGCAATGAGCAGTTCTTC
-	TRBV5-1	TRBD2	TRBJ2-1	CASFRGTSGSHEQFF	TGCGCCAGCTTCCGGGGGACTAGCGGGTCACATGAGCAGTTCTTC
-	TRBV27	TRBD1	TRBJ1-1	CASSLQGANTEAFF	TGTGCCAGCAGTTTACAGGGGGCAAACACTGAAGCTTTCTTT
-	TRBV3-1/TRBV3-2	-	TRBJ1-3	CASSQGKFVGNTIYF	TGTGCCAGCAGCCAAGGGAAGTTCGTTGGAAACACCATATATTTT
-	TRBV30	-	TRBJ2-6	CAWSVGSGANVLTF	TGTGCCTGGAGTGTAGGGTCTGGGGCCAACGTCCTGACTTTC
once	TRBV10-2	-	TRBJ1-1	CASHTGMNTEAFF	TGCGCCAGCCACACGGGAATGAACACTGAAGCTTTCTTT
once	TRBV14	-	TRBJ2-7	CASSQEFRGYEQYF	TGTGCCAGCAGCCAAGAGTTCCGGGGCTACGAGCAGTACTTC
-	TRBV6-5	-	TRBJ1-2	CASSYLDRNGGYTF	TGTGCCAGCAGTTACTTGGACAGAAATGGAGGCTACACCTTC
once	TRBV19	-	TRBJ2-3	CASSMRVEPGDTQYF	TGTGCCAGTAGTATGAGGGTGGAACCGGGGGATACGCAGTATTTT
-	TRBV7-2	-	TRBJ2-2	CASSPGQNTGELFF	TGTGCCAGCAGCCCTGGACAGAACACCGGGGAGCTGTTTTTT
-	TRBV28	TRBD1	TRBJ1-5	CASQTQGQGIGGNQPQHF	TGTGCCAGCCAAACCCAGGGACAGGGGATTGGAGGCAATCAGCCCCAGCATTTT
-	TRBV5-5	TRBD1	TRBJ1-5	CASSLALGTGGHQPQHF	TGTGCCAGCAGCTTGGCCCTCGGGACAGGGGGCCATCAGCCCCAGCATTTT
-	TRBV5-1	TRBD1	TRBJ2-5	CASSLANRGTQETQYF	TGCGCCAGCAGCTTGGCTAACAGGGGGACCCAAGAGACCCAGTACTTC
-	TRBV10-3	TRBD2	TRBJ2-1	CAISVSTSAAYNEQFF	TGTGCCATCAGTGTTTCGACTAGCGCGGCATACAATGAGCAGTTCTTC
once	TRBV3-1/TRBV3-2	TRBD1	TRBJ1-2	CASSHSGQGDGYTF	TGTGCCAGCAGCCACTCGGGACAGGGAGATGGCTACACCTTC
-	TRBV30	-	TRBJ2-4	CAWSVGGAPGLGQNIQYF	TGTGCCTGGAGTGTAGGAGGTGCTCCCGGGTTGGGTCAAAACATTCAGTACTTC
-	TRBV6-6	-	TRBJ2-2	CASSPLGSGELFF	TGTGCCAGCAGTCCCCTGGGGAGCGGGGAGCTGTTTTTT
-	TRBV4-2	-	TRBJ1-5	CASSQDLGFYQPQHF	TGTGCCAGCAGCCAAGATTTAGGCTTTTATCAGCCCCAGCATTTT
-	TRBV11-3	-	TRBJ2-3	CASTPPEGVTDTQYF	TGTGCCAGCACCCCCCCCGAGGGGGTCACAGATACGCAGTATTTT
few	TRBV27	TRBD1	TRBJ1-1	CASRISPTGGLGFEAFF	TGTGCCAGCAGAATTTCCCCCACAGGGGGCCTGGGCTTTGAAGCTTTCTTT
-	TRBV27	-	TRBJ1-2	CASSLNRVAGGYTF	TGTGCCAGCAGTTTGAACAGGGTGGCGGGTGGCTACACCTTC
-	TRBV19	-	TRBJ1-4	CASSIDGYNEKLFF	TGTGCCAGTAGTATCGACGGATATAATGAAAAACTGTTTTTT
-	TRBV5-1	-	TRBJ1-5	CASSLGTVGQPQHF	TGCGCCAGCAGCTTGGGGACAGTCGGCCAGCCCCAGCATTTT
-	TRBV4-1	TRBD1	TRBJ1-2	CASSQDNPDRVRYGYTF	TGCGCCAGCAGCCAAGATAACCCGGACAGGGTAAGATATGGCTACACCTTC
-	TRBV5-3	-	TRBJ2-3	CARVLGVSTDTQYF	TGTGCCAGAGTCTTAGGGGTGAGCACAGATACGCAGTATTTT
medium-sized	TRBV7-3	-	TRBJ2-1	CASTYGGSYNEQFF	TGTGCCAGTACCTATGGGGGTTCCTACAATGAGCAGTTCTTC
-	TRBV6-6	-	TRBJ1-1	CASSYTGRDTEAFF	TGTGCCAGCAGTTACACAGGGAGGGACACTGAAGCTTTCTTT
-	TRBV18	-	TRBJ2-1	CASSPRDSYNEQFF	TGTGCCAGCTCACCCCGGGACTCCTACAATGAGCAGTTCTTC
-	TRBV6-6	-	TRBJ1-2	CASSYLNLPYTF	TGTGCCAGCAGTTACCTGAACCTCCCCTACACCTTC
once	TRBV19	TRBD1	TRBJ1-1	CASSIITGGGRAFF	TGTGCCAGTAGTATCATCACAGGGGGGGGTAGAGCTTTCTTT
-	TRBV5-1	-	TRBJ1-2	CASSVAGYGYTF	TGCGCCAGCTCGGTCGCAGGCTATGGCTACACCTTC
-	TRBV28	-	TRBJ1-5	CASRATGGFQPQHF	TGTGCCAGCAGGGCGACAGGTGGCTTTCAGCCCCAGCATTTT
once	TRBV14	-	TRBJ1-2	CASSTPSDYGYTF	TGTGCCAGCAGTACCCCCTCGGACTATGGCTACACCTTC
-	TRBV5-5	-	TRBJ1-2	CASSLLQGLAGYTF	TGTGCCAGCAGCTTACTACAGGGCCTGGCTGGCTACACCTTC
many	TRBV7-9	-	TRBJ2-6	CASSLAQGTGANVLTF	TGTGCCAGCAGCTTAGCGCAGGGGACTGGGGCCAACGTCCTGACTTTC
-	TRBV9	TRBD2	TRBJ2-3	CASSKTGGPIDTQYF	TGTGCCAGCAGCAAGACGGGGGGGCCGATAGATACGCAGTATTTT
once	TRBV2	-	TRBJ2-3	CAAGRLLTDTQYF	TGTGCCGCCGGGAGACTACTCACAGATACGCAGTATTTT
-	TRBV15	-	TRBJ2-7	CATSRERTGSYEQYF	TGTGCCACCAGCAGAGAGAGAACGGGTTCCTACGAGCAGTACTTC
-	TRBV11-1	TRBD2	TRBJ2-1	CASSLPLLAGADEQFF	TGTGCCAGCAGCTTACCACTTCTAGCGGGAGCTGATGAGCAGTTCTTC
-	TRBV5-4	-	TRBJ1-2	CASSLRDYGYTF	TGTGCCAGCAGCTTGCGGGACTATGGCTACACCTTC
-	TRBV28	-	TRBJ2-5	CASSWEETQYF	TGTGCCAGCAGCTGGGAAGAGACCCAGTACTTC